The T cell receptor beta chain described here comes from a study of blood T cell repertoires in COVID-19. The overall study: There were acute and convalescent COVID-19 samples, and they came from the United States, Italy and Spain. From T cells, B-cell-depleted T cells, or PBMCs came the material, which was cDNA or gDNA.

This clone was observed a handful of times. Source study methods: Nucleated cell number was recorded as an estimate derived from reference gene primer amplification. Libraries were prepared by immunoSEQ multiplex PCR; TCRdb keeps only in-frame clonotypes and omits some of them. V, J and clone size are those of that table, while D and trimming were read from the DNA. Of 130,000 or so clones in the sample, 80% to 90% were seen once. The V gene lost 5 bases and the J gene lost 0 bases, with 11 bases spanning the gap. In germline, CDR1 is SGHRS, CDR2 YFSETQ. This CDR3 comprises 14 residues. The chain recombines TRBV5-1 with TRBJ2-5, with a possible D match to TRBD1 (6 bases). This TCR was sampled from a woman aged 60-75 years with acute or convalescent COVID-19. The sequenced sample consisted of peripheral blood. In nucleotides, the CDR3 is TGCGCCAGCAGTTTTGGACAGCACCAAGAGACCCAGTACTTC. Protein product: CASSFGQHQETQYF.